A single sample gave rise to the 26 T cell receptor beta chains below, sequenced in a study of T cells in Graves' hyperthyroidism and ophthalmopathy. Authors of the study amplified TCR beta CDR3 regions from RNA transcripts. A first-round RT-PCR of the TCR CDR3 used the HTBI primer set. TCRdb analysed the multiplex PCR reads with MiXCR anew, one entry per CDR3 protein. Among 480,000 or so distinct CDR3 sequences, under 15% were seen once, and the ten largest hold about 17%. The sample taken for sequencing was blood. These receptors were obtained from a woman between 18 and 29 years old with Graves' hyperthyroidism.

V is TRBV4-1 and J is TRBJ2-1; D gene unclear. Germline V lookup: CDR1 MGHRA, CDR2 YSYEKL. Trimming left V 4 bases short and J 3 bases short, with 19 bases between. The CDR3 contains 17 residues. CDR3 DNA sequence: TGCGCCAGCAGCCCCCTGGCCAAAATTAGGGACTACAATGAGCAGTTCTTC. It yields the protein CASSPLAKIRDYNEQFF.

This clonotype was counted many times. This chain joins TRBV20-1 and TRBJ2-5, with TRBD2 matching 7 bases. The CDR3 extends over 16 amino acids. Losses at the gene ends were 2 bases for V and 2 bases for J; bases not matched to a gene: 11. Germline V CDR1 and CDR2: DFQATT, SNEGSKA (reference sequence). The CDR3 DNA reads TGCAGTGCTAGATTCACCCCTAGCGGCTTACAAGAGACCCAGTACTTC. Its translation is CSARFTPSGLQETQYF.

The chain carries TRBV20-1 and TRBJ2-1; D may correspond to TRBD1 or TRBD2 (5 bases each). The CDR3 totals 12 residues. Germline V gene sequence: CDR1 DFQATT, CDR2 SNEGSKA (reference sequence). The CDR3 is CRGDGRNNEQFF. CDR3 nucleotide sequence: TGCAGGGGGGATGGGCGGAACAATGAGCAGTTCTTC.

The J gene is TRBJ1-2, the V gene TRBV19; TRBD1 aligns across 8 bases. The junction had 9 bases not matched to a gene; V was cut back by 6 bases and J by 6 bases. The CDR3 is 14 amino acids. Germline V gene sequence: CDR1 LNHDA, CDR2 SQIVND (reference sequence). The CDR3: CASSSGQGVDGYTF. The DNA for the CDR3 is TGTGCCAGTAGCTCCGGACAGGGCGTAGATGGCTACACCTTC.

This clonotype was picked up many times. The DNA for the CDR3 is TGTGCCAGCAGTCCGGGGACAGGGTATCAGCCCCAGCATTTT. It is translated as CASSPGTGYQPQHF. V is TRBV28 and J is TRBJ1-5; 9 bases are shared with TRBD1. Germline-derived CDR1 and CDR2 are MDHEN and SYDVKM. The CDR3 loop spans 14 amino acids. V dropped 5 bases and J dropped 5; count of bases not matched to a gene: 4.

The genes are TRBV13 and TRBJ2-1; 12 bases align to TRBD2. V dropped 5 bases and J dropped 6; count of bases not matched to a gene: 5. This CDR3 comprises 15 residues. Germline-derived CDR1 and CDR2 are PRHDT and FYEKMQ (reference sequence). CDR3 sequence reads: CASSPRTSGINEQFF. In DNA, the CDR3 is TGTGCCAGCAGCCCCCGGACTAGCGGGATCAATGAGCAGTTCTTC.

This clonotype was seen a few times. This rearrangement joins TRBV6-1 to TRBJ2-6; D not certain. Germline CDR1 reads MNHNS; CDR2 reads SASEGT. The CDR3 consists of 16 residues. The germline V and J ends were trimmed by 5 bases and 2 bases, with 13 bases remaining between them. Written as DNA, the CDR3 is TGTGCCAGCAGTCCTACGACCCCGCCTGGGGCCAACGTCCTGACTTTC. Protein product: CASSPTTPPGANVLTF.

This clonotype was observed a few times. The rearrangement uses TRBV28 and TRBJ2-1; no clear D gene. With 7 bases removed from V and 4 bases from J, the gap between germline ends came to 14 bases. Germline values: CDR1 MDHEN, CDR2 SYDVKM. The CDR3 is 14 residues long. The CDR3 spells CASNVKGLYNEQFF. In DNA form, the CDR3 reads TGTGCCAGCAACGTAAAAGGGCTATACAATGAGCAGTTCTTC.

This clonotype was observed at least ten times. The chain uses TRBV11-2 and TRBJ2-1; D gene uncertain. V was trimmed by 5 bases and J by 7 bases, leaving 9 bases between them. Germline assignment: CDR1 SGHAT and CDR2 FQNNGV. This CDR3 has 12 residues. In DNA, the CDR3 is TGTGCCAGCAGCCGAGATATGAATGAGCAGTTCTTC. Translation gives CASSRDMNEQFF.

Written as DNA, the CDR3 is TGTGCCAGCAGCTCGTGGGTCCGGAGGGGCACCGGGGAGCTGTTTTTT. Amino acid sequence: CASSSWVRRGTGELFF. This chain joins TRBV7-9 and TRBJ2-2; D is perhaps TRBD2 (6 bases). V lost 4 bases and J 4 bases, leaving 16 bases between the germline ends. Germline loops: CDR1 SEHNR, CDR2 FQNEAQ (reference sequence). The length of the CDR3 is 16 residues.

This clonotype was observed many times. This chain uses TRBV20-1 with TRBJ1-2; 7 positions match TRBD1. There are 15 residues in the CDR3. With V trimmed by 7 bases and J by 0 bases, 11 bases remained unmatched. CDR1 and CDR2 (germline): DFQATT, SNEGSKA (reference sequence). CDR3 protein: CSGGGTAITNYGYTF. The CDR3 bases are TGCAGTGGAGGGGGGACAGCCATTACTAACTATGGCTACACCTTC.

There are many counts of this clonotype. This sequence joins TRBV3-1 and TRBJ2-1, with D possibly TRBD1 on 6 matching bases. V was clipped by 0 bases and J by 14 bases, with 11 bases between them. The CDR3 covers 12 residues. Germline loops: CDR1 LGHDT, CDR2 YNNKEL (reference sequence). For the CDR3, the DNA is TGTGCCAGCAGCCAAGATTTGGGGGCAAAGTTCTTC. It codes for CASSQDLGAKFF.

This clonotype has just a few counts. The CDR3 DNA is TGTGCCAGCAGCCCGGCTAGCGGGAGTTTCTCCTACAATGAGCAGTTCTTC. It translates to CASSPASGSFSYNEQFF. The V gene is TRBV7-9, the J gene TRBJ2-1, with 10 bases matching TRBD2. V trimming: 5 bases; J trimming: 0 bases; junction bases outside the gene matches: 7. Germline loops: CDR1 SEHNR, CDR2 FQNEAQ (reference sequence). The CDR3 length is 17 residues.

V gene TRBV6-1 combines with J gene TRBJ2-7; TRBD1 matches 9 bases. The V segment lost 1 base and the J segment 4 bases; nucleotides outside the gene matches: 5. Germline V gene sequence: CDR1 MNHNS, CDR2 SASEGT. This CDR3 contains 15 residues. CDR3 protein: CASSEGYRGRYEQYF. CDR3 DNA sequence: TGTGCCAGCAGTGAAGGGTACAGGGGGCGATACGAGCAGTACTTC.

This clonotype showed up just a few times. The V call is TRBV12-3 or TRBV12-4, the J call TRBJ1-5; D unclear. This CDR3 has 16 residues. Trimming took off 0 bases at V and 0 bases at J, with 9 bases between the two ends. This CDR3 is CASSLAGDASNQPQHF. CDR3 coding DNA: TGTGCCAGCAGTTTAGCGGGAGACGCTAGCAATCAGCCCCAGCATTTT.

At least ten counts were recorded for this clonotype. The chain uses TRBV24-1 and TRBJ2-3; no reliable D call. The ends were cut back, 8 bases at V and 2 bases at J, with 10 bases in the middle. CDR3 length: 13 amino acids. CDR1 and CDR2 (germline): KGHDR, SFDVKD. CDR3 in amino acids: CATTRTDTDTQYF. In nucleotides, the CDR3 is TGTGCCACCACACGGACGGACACAGATACGCAGTATTTT.

This clonotype was seen ten or more times. The V and J genes are TRBV7-6 and TRBJ1-1; no firm D call. V was trimmed by 2 bases and J by 0 bases, leaving 13 bases between them. This CDR3 has 16 amino acids. CDR1 and CDR2 from the germline V gene are SGHVS and FNYEAQ. In DNA form, the CDR3 reads TGTGCCAGCAGCTTAAGGACCGGCCAATTGAACACTGAAGCTTTCTTT. It encodes CASSLRTGQLNTEAFF. Filled out from reference TRBV7-6 and TRBJ1-1, the complete variable domain reads GAGVSQSPRYKVTKRGQDVALRCDPISGHVSLYWYRQALGQGPEFLTYFNYEAQQDKSGLPNDRFSAERPEGSISTLTIQRTEQRDSAMYRCASSLRTGQLNTEAFFGQGTRLTVV.

This clonotype was counted once. The J gene is TRBJ1-6, the V gene TRBV7-2; TRBD1 matches 7 bases. Germline trimming cut 5 bases from V and 12 bases from J; bases unmatched to any gene: 4. CDR3 size: 12 residues. The germline V gene encodes CDR1 SGHTA and CDR2 FQGNSA. The CDR3 bases are TGTGCCAGCAGCGTCAGGGGGGAACCCCTCCACTTT. Amino acid sequence: CASSVRGEPLHF.

At least ten counts were recorded for this clonotype. The chain is built from TRBV6-5 and TRBJ2-7, with D unresolved. CDR3 length equals 14 residues. Trimming pared 2 bases from V and 5 bases from J, leaving 13 bases between. The germline CDR1 and CDR2 sequences are MNHEY and SVGAGI. In nucleotides, the CDR3 is TGTGCCAGCAGTTACGGCATGGCGATTGACGAGCAGTACTTC. This codes for CASSYGMAIDEQYF.

The chain is built from TRBV30 and TRBJ2-7; D perhaps matches TRBD1 (6 bases). There are 18 residues in the CDR3. Germline lookup yields CDR1 GTSNPN and CDR2 SVGIG (reference sequence). V was clipped by 0 bases and J by 2 bases, with 23 bases between them. The CDR3 nucleotides are TGTGCCTGGAGTGTAACTCCATTCGGAACAGGGCGAACCTACGAGCAGTACTTC. Its translation is CAWSVTPFGTGRTYEQYF.

Many counts were recorded for this clonotype. The CDR3 bases are TGTGCCAGCCTCCTTTCGGCCCTGGGGGGCAATGAGCAGTTCTTC. As protein: CASLLSALGGNEQFF. J is TRBJ2-1 and V is TRBV18; D might be TRBD2 (6 bases). The V gene's germline CDR1 is KGHSH and CDR2 LQKENI. This CDR3 has 15 amino acids. V lost 8 bases and J lost 6, with 20 bases in between.

This rearrangement joins TRBV20-1 to TRBJ2-3; 11 bases fit TRBD2. The CDR3 spans 15 residues. The trim removed 6 bases at V and 0 bases at J, leaving 5 bases unmatched. CDR1 and CDR2 (germline): DFQATT, SNEGSKA (reference sequence). For the CDR3, the DNA is TGCAGTGCCTGGACTAGCGGGCGAAGCACAGATACGCAGTATTTT. Translated: CSAWTSGRSTDTQYF.

This clonotype was counted between two and nine times. This rearrangement joins TRBV3-1 to TRBJ2-5; the match to TRBD2 covers 9 bases. Per germline, CDR1 LGHDT and CDR2 YNNKEL (reference sequence). V shed 4 bases and J 2 bases; nucleotides not matched to a gene: 5. The CDR3 runs to 15 residues. The CDR3 sequence: CASSRQTSGQETQYF. In DNA form, the CDR3 reads TGTGCCAGCAGCCGACAGACTAGCGGACAAGAGACCCAGTACTTC.

In this sample, this clonotype turned up many times. The gene calls are TRBV11-2 and TRBJ2-5; D may be TRBD1 or TRBD2 (5 bases each). The V end was cut by 6 bases, the J end by 2 bases, with 25 bases between. This CDR3 is built from 18 residues. Germline loops: CDR1 SGHAT, CDR2 FQNNGV. The CDR3 protein is CASRAGRVQARDQETQYF. CDR3 bases: TGTGCCAGCAGGGCGGGCAGGGTACAGGCTAGGGATCAAGAGACCCAGTACTTC.

In its sample, this clonotype was seen many times. The chain carries TRBV14 and TRBJ2-3; D unresolved. Germline V gives CDR1 SGHDN, CDR2 FVKESK. Trimming removed 3 bases at V and 0 bases at J, with 4 bases between. The length of the CDR3 is 13 residues. The CDR3 region is CASSQVSTDTQYF. The CDR3 nucleotides read TGTGCCAGCAGCCAGGTTAGCACAGATACGCAGTATTTT. Filled out from reference TRBV14 and TRBJ2-3, the complete variable domain reads EAGVTQFPSHSVIEKGQTVTLRCDPISGHDNLYWYRRVMGKEIKFLLHFVKESKQDESGMPNNRFLAERTGGTYSTLKVQPAELEDSGVYFCASSQVSTDTQYFGPGTRLTVL.

In this sample, this clonotype turned up many times. The genes are TRBV5-1 and TRBJ2-3, with 8 bases matching TRBD2. Looked up from germline, CDR1 is SGHRS and CDR2 is YFSETQ. Unmatched junction bases numbered 3, after V lost 0 bases and J lost 6 bases. The CDR3 loop spans 14 amino acids. The CDR3 nucleotides read TGCGCCAGCAGCTTGGCCGGGAGGGCCGATACGCAGTATTTT. It yields the protein CASSLAGRADTQYF.